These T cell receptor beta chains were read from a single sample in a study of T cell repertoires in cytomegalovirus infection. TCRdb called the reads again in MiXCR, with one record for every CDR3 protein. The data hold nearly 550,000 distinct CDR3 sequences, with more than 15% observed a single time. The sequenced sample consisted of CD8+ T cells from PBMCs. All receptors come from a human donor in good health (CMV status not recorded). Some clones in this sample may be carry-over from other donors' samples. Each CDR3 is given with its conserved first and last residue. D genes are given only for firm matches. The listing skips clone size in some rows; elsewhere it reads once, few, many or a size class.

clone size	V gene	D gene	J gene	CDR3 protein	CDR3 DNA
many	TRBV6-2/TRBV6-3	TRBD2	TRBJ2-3	CASSYPLISGGADTQYF	TGTGCCAGCAGTTACCCTCTAATTAGCGGGGGGGCAGATACGCAGTATTTT
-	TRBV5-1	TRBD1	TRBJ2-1	CASSRTGVGNEQFF	TGCGCCAGCAGCCGGACAGGGGTCGGCAATGAGCAGTTCTTC
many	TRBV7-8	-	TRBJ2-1	CASSLLGTGGHEQFF	TGTGCCAGCAGCTTACTGGGGACTGGCGGCCATGAGCAGTTCTTC
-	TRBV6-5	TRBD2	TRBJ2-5	CASSLTSGSPQETQYF	TGTGCCAGCAGCTTGACTAGCGGGAGTCCTCAAGAGACCCAGTACTTC
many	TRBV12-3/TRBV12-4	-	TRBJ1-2	CASSLVGFLYGYTF	TGTGCCAGCAGTTTAGTTGGCTTCCTCTATGGCTACACCTTC
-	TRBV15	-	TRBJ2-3	CATSSYMDTQYF	TGTGCCACCAGCAGCTACATGGATACGCAGTATTTT
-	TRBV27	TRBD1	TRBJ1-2	CASSLSWTGGRGYTF	TGTGCCAGCAGTTTATCCTGGACAGGGGGCCGAGGCTACACCTTC
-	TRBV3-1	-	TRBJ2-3	CASSQGRGPTDTQYF	TGTGCCAGCAGCCAAGGAAGGGGCCCAACAGATACGCAGTATTTT
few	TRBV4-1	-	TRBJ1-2	CASSQEEHRNYGYTF	TGCGCCAGCAGCCAAGAGGAACACAGAAACTATGGCTACACCTTC
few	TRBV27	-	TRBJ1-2	CASGGDPYGYTF	TGTGCCAGCGGGGGGGACCCCTATGGCTACACCTTC